This T cell receptor (beta chain) was identified during a study of healthy donors' naive CD4 and CD8 T cells. Study background: TCR alpha primers covered all functional IMGT alpha gene variants.

Whole-study findings and limits: Positive CDR3 charge linked to CD4+ cells, negative to CD8+ cells. Reportedly, most V and J gene segments showed naive CD4+ versus CD8+ bias.

Naive CD4+ cells were sorted as CD4+CD8-CD45RO-CD45RA+; naive CD8+ as CD8+CD4-CD45RA+CD27bright. Trimming cost V 0 bases and J 5 bases, with 13 bases left between them. This CDR3 has 15 residues. Germline CDR1 reads SGHAT; CDR2 reads FQNNGV. Starting from about 0.45 ug of total RNA, TCR libraries were made with linear amplification. TCRdb reanalysed the reads using MiXCR and keeps one entry per CDR3 protein. The sample lists about 200,000 distinct CDR3 sequences; around three quarters were seen once. For this clonotype: Its antigen is unidentified.

Input material: naive CD4+ and CD8+ T cells sorted from blood, pooled from several donors. This rearrangement joins TRBV11-2 to TRBJ1-1; possible D gene TRBD1, 5 bases. This sequence was found in a pool of human donors in good health; the sample pools cells from several healthy donors. The CDR3 DNA is TGTGCCAGCAGCTTAGAAAGGGGCGGGGAAACTGAAGCTTTCTTT. The encoded protein is CASSLERGGETEAFF.